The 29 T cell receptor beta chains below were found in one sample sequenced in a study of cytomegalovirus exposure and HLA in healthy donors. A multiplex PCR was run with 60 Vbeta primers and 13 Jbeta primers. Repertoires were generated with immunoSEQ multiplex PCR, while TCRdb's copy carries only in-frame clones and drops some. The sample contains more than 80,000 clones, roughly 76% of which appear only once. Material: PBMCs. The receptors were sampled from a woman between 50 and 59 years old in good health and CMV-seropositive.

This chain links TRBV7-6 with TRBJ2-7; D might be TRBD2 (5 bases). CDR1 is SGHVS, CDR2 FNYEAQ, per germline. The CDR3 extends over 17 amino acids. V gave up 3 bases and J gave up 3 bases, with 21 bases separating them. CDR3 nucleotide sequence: TGTGCCAGCAGCTTGACTATCCCGGGAACAACAGACTACGAGCAGTACTTC. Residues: CASSLTIPGTTDYEQYF.

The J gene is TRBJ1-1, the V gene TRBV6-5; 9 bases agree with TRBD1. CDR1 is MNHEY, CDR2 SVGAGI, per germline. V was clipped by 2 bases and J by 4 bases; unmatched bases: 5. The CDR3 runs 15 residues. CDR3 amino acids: CASSYTQGATTEAFF. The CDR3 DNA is TGTGCCAGCAGTTACACACAGGGGGCGACCACTGAAGCTTTCTTT.

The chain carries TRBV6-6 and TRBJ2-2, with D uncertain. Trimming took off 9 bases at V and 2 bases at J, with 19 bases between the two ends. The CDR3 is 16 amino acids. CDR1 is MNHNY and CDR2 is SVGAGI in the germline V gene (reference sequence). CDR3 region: CASKALGASNTGELFF. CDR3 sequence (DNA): TGTGCCAGTAAAGCCCTTGGAGCCAGCAACACCGGGGAGCTGTTTTTT.

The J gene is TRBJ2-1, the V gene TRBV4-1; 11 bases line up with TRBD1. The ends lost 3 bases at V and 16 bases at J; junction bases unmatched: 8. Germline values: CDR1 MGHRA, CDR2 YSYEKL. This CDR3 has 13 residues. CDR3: CASSQDPGTGGFF. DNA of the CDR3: TGCGCCAGCAGCCAGGACCCCGGGACAGGGGGTTTCTTC.

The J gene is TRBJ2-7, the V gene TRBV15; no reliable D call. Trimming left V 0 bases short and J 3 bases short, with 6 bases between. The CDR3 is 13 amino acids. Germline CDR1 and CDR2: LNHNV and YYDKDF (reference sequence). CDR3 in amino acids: CATSRDLYYEQYF. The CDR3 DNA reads TGTGCCACCAGCAGAGATTTATACTACGAGCAGTACTTC. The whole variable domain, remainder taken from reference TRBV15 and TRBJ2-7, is DAMVIQNPRYQVTQFGKPVTLSCSQTLNHNVMYWYQQKSSQAPKLLFHYYDKDFNNEADTPDNFQSRRPNTSFCFLDIRSPGLGDTAMYLCATSRDLYYEQYFGPGTRLTVT.

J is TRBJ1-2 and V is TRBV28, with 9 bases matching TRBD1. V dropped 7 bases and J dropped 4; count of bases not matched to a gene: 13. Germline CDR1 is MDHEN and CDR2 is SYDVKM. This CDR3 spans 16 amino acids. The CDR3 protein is CASTEGQGTAGYGYTF. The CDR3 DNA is TGTGCCAGCACTGAAGGACAGGGGACCGCTGGCTATGGCTACACCTTC.

In DNA, the CDR3 is TGTGCCAGCAGCTTGTCAGGGGGCTGGAATTCACCCCTCCACTTT. It specifies CASSLSGGWNSPLHF. The chain has TRBV5-6 and TRBJ1-6, with 8 bases aligning to TRBD1. This CDR3 comprises 15 residues. Germline CDR1 SGHDT, CDR2 YYEEEE. V lost 1 base, J lost 7 bases, and 4 bases stayed unmatched.

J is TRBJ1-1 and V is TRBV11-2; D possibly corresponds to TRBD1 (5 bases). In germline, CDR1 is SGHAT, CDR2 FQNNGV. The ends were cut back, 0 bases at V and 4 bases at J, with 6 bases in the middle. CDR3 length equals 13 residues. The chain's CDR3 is CASSLETGTEAFF. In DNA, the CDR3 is TGTGCCAGCAGCTTAGAAACAGGCACTGAAGCTTTCTTT.

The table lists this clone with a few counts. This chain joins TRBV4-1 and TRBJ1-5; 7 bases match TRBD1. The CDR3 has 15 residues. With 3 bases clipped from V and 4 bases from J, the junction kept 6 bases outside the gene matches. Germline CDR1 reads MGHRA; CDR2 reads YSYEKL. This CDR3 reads CASSQMGQMNQPQHF. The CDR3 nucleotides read TGCGCCAGCAGCCAGATGGGACAGATGAATCAGCCCCAGCATTTT.

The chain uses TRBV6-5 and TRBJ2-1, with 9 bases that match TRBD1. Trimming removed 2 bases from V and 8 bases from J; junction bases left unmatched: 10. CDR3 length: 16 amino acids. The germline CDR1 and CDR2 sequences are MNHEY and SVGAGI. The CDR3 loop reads CASSYPPGQGHHEQFF. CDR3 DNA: TGTGCCAGCAGTTACCCTCCGGGACAGGGCCACCATGAGCAGTTCTTC.

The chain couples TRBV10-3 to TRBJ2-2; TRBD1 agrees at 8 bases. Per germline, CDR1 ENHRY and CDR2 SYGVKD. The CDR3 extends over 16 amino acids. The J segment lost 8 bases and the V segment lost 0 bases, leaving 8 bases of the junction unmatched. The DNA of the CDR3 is TGTGCCATCAGTGAGTCTAGGCAGGGGGCGCAAGGGGAGCTGTTTTTT. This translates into CAISESRQGAQGELFF.

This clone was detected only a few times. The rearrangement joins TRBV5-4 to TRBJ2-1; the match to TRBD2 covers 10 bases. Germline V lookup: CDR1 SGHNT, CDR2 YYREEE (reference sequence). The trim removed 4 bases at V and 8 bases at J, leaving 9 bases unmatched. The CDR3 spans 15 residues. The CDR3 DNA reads TGTGCCAGCAGCCTCGGACTAGCGGCCTCGGATGAGCAGTTCTTC. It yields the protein CASSLGLAASDEQFF. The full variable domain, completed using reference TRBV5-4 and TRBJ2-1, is ETGVTQSPTHLIKTRGQQVTLRCSSQSGHNTVSWYQQALGQGPQFIFQYYREEENGRGNFPPRFSGLQFPNYSSELNVNALELDDSALYLCASSLGLAASDEQFFGPGTRLTVL.

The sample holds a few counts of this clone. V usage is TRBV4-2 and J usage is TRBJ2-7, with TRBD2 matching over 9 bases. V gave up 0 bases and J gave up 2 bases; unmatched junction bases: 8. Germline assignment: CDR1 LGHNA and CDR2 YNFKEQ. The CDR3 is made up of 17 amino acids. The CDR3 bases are TGTGCCAGCAGCCAAGATGGAGGCGGGGGGGATCCCTACGAGCAGTACTTC. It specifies CASSQDGGGGDPYEQYF.

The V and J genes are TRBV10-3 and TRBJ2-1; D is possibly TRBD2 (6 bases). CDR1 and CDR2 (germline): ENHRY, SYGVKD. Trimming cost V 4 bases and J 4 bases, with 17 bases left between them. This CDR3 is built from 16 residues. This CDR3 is CAISGGGTGGYNEQFF. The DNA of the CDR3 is TGTGCCATCAGTGGGGGAGGTACCGGAGGGTACAATGAGCAGTTCTTC.

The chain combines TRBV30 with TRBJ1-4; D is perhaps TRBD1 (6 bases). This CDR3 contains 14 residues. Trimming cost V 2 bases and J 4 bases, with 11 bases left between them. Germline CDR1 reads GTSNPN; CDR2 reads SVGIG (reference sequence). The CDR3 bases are TGTGCCTGGAGTCCCAGGACAGTTAATGAAAAACTGTTTTTT. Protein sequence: CAWSPRTVNEKLFF.

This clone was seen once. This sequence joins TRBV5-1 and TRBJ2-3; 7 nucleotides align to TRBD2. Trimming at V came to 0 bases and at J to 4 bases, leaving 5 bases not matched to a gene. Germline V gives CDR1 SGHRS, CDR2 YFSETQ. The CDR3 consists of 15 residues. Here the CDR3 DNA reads TGCGCCAGCAGCTTGGCCGCGGGGGTAGCAGATACGCAGTATTTT. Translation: CASSLAAGVADTQYF.

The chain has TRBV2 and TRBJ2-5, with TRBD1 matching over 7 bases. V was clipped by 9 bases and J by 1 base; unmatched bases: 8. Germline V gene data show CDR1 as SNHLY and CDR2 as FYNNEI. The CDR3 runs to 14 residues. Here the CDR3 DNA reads TGTGCCAGTGGAAGGACAGGTGGCCAAGAGACCCAGTACTTC. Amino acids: CASGRTGGQETQYF.

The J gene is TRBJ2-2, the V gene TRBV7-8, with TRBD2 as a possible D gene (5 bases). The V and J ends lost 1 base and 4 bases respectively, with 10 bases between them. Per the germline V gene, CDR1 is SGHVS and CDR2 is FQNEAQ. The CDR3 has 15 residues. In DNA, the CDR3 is TGTGCCAGCAGCTTAGGACTACCTAGCACCGGGGAGCTGTTTTTT. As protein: CASSLGLPSTGELFF.

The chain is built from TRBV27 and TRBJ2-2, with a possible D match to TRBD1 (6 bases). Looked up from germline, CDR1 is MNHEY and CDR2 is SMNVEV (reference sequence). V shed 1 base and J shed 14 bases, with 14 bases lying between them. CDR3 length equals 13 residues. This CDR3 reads CASSLLSGRGLFF. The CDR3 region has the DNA TGTGCCAGCAGTTTATTATCCGGCAGGGGACTGTTTTTT.

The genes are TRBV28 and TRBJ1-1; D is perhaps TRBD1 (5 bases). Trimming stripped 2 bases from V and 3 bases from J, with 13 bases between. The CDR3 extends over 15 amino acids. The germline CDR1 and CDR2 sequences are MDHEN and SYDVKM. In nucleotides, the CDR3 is TGTGCCAGCAGTTTAACGGCAGGGCGGTACACTGAAGCTTTCTTT. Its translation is CASSLTAGRYTEAFF.

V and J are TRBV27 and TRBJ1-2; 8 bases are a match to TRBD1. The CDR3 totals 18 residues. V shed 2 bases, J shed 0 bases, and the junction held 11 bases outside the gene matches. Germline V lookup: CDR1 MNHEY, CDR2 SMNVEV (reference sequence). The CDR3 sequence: CASSLVFGTGSANYGYTF. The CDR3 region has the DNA TGTGCCAGCAGTTTAGTGTTTGGGACAGGATCAGCTAACTATGGCTACACCTTC.

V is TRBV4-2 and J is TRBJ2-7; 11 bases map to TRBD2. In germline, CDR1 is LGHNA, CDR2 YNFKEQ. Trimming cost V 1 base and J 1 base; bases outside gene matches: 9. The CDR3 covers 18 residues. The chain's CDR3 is CASSQGLAGGGRSYEQYF. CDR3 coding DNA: TGTGCCAGCAGCCAAGGTCTAGCGGGGGGCGGGCGATCCTACGAGCAGTACTTC.

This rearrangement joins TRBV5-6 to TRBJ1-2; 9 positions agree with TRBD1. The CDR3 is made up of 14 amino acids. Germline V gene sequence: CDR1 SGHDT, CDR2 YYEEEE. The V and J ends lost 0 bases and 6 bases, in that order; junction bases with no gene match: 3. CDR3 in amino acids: CASSLGTGVNGYTF. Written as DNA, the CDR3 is TGTGCCAGCAGCTTGGGGACAGGGGTAAATGGCTACACCTTC.

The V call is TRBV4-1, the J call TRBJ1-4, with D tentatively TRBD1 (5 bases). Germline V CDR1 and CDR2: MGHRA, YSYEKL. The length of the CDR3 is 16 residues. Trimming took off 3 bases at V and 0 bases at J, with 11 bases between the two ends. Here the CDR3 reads CASSHQDTSTNEKLFF. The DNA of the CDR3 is TGCGCCAGCAGCCACCAGGACACCTCAACTAATGAAAAACTGTTTTTT.

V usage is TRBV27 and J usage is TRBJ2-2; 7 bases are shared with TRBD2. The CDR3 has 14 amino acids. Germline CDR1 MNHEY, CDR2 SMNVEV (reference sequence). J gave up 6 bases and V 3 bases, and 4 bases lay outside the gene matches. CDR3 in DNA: TGTGCCAGCAGTTTCCTGGGAGGGGCCGGGGAGCTGTTTTTT. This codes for CASSFLGGAGELFF.

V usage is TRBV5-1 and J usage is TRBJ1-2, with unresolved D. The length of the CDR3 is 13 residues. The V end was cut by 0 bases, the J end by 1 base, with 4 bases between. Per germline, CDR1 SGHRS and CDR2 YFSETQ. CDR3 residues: CASSLAYNYGYTF. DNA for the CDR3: TGCGCCAGCAGCTTGGCCTATAACTATGGCTACACCTTC. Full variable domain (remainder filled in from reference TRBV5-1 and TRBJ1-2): KAGVTQTPRYLIKTRGQQVTLSCSPISGHRSVSWYQQTPGQGLQFLFEYFSETQRNKGNFPGRFSGRQFSNSRSEMNVSTLELGDSALYLCASSLAYNYGYTFGSGTRLTVV.

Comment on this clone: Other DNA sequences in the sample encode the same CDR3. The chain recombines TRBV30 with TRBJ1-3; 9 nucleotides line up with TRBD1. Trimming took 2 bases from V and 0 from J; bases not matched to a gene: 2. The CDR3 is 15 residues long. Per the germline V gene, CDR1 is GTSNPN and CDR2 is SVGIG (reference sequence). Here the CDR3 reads CAWSRTGDSGNTIYF. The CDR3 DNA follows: TGTGCCTGGAGTAGGACAGGGGACTCTGGAAACACCATATATTTT.

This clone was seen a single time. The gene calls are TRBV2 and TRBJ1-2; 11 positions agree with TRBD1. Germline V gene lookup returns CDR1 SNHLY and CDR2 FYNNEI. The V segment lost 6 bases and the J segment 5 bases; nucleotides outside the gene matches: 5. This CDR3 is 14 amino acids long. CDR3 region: CASRQGTGGYGYTF. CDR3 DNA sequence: TGTGCCAGCAGGCAAGGGACAGGGGGGTATGGCTACACCTTC. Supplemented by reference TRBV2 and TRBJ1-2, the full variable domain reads EPEVTQTPSHQVTQMGQEVILRCVPISNHLYFYWYRQILGQKVEFLVSFYNNEISEKSEIFDDQFSVERPDGSNFTLKIRSTKLEDSAMYFCASRQGTGGYGYTFGSGTRLTVV.

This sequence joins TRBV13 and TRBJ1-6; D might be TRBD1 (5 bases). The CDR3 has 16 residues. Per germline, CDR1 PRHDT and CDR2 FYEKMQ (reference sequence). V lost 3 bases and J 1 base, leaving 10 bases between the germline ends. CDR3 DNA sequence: TGTGCCAGCAGCTTTGGGCAGGGATCCTATAATTCACCCCTCCACTTT. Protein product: CASSFGQGSYNSPLHF.